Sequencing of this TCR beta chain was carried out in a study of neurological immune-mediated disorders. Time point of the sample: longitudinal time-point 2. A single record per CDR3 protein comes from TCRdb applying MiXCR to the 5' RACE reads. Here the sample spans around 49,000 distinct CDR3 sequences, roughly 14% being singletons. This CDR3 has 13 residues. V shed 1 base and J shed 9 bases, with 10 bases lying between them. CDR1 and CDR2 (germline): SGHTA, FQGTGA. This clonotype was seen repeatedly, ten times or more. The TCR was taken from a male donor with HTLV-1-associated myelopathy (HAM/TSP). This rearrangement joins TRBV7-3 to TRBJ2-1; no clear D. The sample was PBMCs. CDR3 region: CASSLRAMSEQFF. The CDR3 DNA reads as TGTGCCAGCAGCTTAAGAGCGATGAGTGAGCAGTTCTTC. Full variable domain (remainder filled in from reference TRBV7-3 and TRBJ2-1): GAGVSQTPSNKVTEKGKYVELRCDPISGHTALYWYRQSLGQGPEFLIYFQGTGAADDSGLPNDRFFAVRPEGSVSTLKIQRTERGDSAVYLCASSLRAMSEQFFGPGTRLTVL.